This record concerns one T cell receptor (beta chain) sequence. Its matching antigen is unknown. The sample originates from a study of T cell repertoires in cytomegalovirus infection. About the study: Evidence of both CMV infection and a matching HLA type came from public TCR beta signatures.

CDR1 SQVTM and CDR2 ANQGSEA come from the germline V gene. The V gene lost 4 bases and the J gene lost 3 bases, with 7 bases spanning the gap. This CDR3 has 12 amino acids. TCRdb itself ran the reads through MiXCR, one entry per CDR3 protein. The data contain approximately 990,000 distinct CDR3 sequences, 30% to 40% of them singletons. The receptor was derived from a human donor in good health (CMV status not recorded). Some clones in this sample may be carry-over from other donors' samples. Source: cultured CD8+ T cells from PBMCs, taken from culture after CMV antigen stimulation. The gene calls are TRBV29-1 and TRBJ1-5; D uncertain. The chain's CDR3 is CSVAGNNQPQHF. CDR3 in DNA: TGCAGCGTTGCCGGTAACAATCAGCCCCAGCATTTT.